This section outlines one TCR beta chain sequence together with its context. What it recognizes is unknown. This sample stems from a study of T cells after yellow fever vaccination. Overall study results and limits: Clones that expanded after primary vaccination mostly reappeared after the booster (just under 98% CD4, around 87% CD8).

Template switching by 5'RACE produced TCR cDNA, adding a universal primer site and UMIs. From the 5' RACE reads, TCRdb called clonotypes with MiXCR, one entry per CDR3 protein. The profile shows some 290,000 distinct CDR3 sequences, about 10% of them singletons. The trim removed 8 bases at V and 12 bases at J, leaving 11 bases unmatched. The CDR3 loop spans 14 amino acids. Germline CDR1 and CDR2: SEHNR and FQNEAQ (reference sequence). This clonotype originated in a man aged 18 to 29 who received the YFV17D yellow fever vaccine. The input for sequencing was CD4+ T cells sorted from PBMCs, taken 45 days after the yellow fever booster vaccination. The V call is TRBV7-9, the J call TRBJ2-1; 12 bases line up with TRBD1. In nucleotides, the CDR3 is TGTGCCAGCGGCGGGGGACAGGGGGCCGCTGGGCAGTTCTTC. This translates into CASGGGQGAAGQFF.